The 9 T cell receptor beta chains given below trace back to one sample, sequenced in a study of Ad26.COV2.S vaccination and SARS-CoV-2 variants (dated by TCRdb to 2020 to 2022). The library relied on the immunoSEQ multiplex PCR assay. Imported from immuneACCESS, the table was reduced by TCRdb to in-frame sequences with V and J called. These copies leave out some clones; in studies compared against another copy, an unresolved V gene accounts for under half, and the cause of the remainder is not known. The sample table shows some 290,000 clones, and about 86% are seen once. Less than 2% of the sample rests with the top ten. The treatment or condition tag for this specimen amounts to: some 19 received Ad26.COV2.S at low or high dose, single or two shots; 5 received placebo; per-sample allocation not given. For vaccine and placebo recipients, repertoires were sequenced using samples collected on day 63 after the first injection.

This sample comprised peripheral blood, obtained in a trial of Ad26.COV2.S vaccine versus placebo. These receptors were taken from a person between 18 and 65 years old who received the Ad26.COV2.S COVID-19 vaccine or a placebo.

The chain links TRBV5-1 to TRBJ2-5; a possible D gene is TRBD1 (6 bases). This CDR3 comprises 13 residues. The germline V gene has CDR1 SGHRS and CDR2 YFSETQ. Trimming stripped 3 bases from V and 7 bases from J, with 13 bases between. CDR3 nucleotide sequence: TGCGCCAGCAGCTCGTCAGGGGCAGGGACCCAGTACTTC. It codes for CASSSSGAGTQYF.

This chain uses TRBV6-6 with TRBJ1-6; 7 nucleotides align to TRBD1. The ends lost 7 bases at V and 9 bases at J; junction bases unmatched: 12. The CDR3 consists of 15 residues. CDR1 and CDR2 (germline): MNHNY, SVGAGI (reference sequence). The CDR3 DNA sequence: TGTGCCAGCACCGATGCGGGACAGCCCACTTCACCCCTCCACTTT. Residues: CASTDAGQPTSPLHF.

The V call is TRBV7-8, the J call TRBJ1-2; tentative D call: TRBD1 (5 bases). Trimming took off 7 bases at V and 3 bases at J, with 15 bases between the two ends. In germline, CDR1 is SGHVS, CDR2 FQNEAQ. There are 14 residues in the CDR3. The CDR3 loop reads CASIPGGVDYGYTF. As DNA, the CDR3 is TGTGCCAGCATCCCCGGGGGGGTTGACTATGGCTACACCTTC.

V usage is TRBV21-1 and J usage is TRBJ2-7. TRBV21-1 is a pseudogene locus. This CDR3 is built from 18 residues. The CDR3 nucleotides are TGTGCCAGCAAACTAAGGCCCCCCGGGAGCTCCTGGACAGTCGAGCAGTACTTC. It translates to CASKLRPPGSSWTVEQYF.

The chain recombines TRBV7-6 with TRBJ2-5, with 10 bases matching TRBD1. Germline V gene data show CDR1 as SGHVS and CDR2 as FNYEAQ. Trimming cost V 4 bases and J 4 bases; bases outside gene matches: 0. CDR3 length: 13 residues. The CDR3: CASSWTGGETQYF. CDR3 sequence (DNA): TGTGCCAGCAGCTGGACAGGGGGAGAGACCCAGTACTTC.

The chain is built from TRBV6-5 and TRBJ1-5; D might be TRBD1 (5 bases). V lost 6 bases, J lost 3 bases, and 12 bases lay in between. This CDR3 is built from 14 residues. The germline V gene encodes CDR1 MNHEY and CDR2 SVGAGI. The CDR3 DNA is TGTGCCAGCAGAGGGGAACAGTTCAATCAGCCCCAGCATTTT. This sequence encodes CASRGEQFNQPQHF.

This clone was found a few times. The chain uses TRBV7-6 and TRBJ1-1; maybe TRBD1 (5 bases). V lost 7 bases and J lost 1, with 13 bases in between. The CDR3 totals 14 residues. Germline V CDR1 and CDR2: SGHVS, FNYEAQ. The chain's CDR3 is CASKAWGPNTEAFF. As DNA, the CDR3 is TGTGCCAGCAAGGCCTGGGGACCGAACACTGAAGCTTTCTTT.

V gene TRBV10-3 combines with J gene TRBJ2-7; 8 bases line up with TRBD1. With V trimmed by 6 bases and J by 7 bases, 8 bases remained unmatched. The V gene's germline CDR1 is ENHRY and CDR2 SYGVKD. The CDR3 spans 13 residues. CDR3 sequence: CAIRDRAPGEQYF. The CDR3 DNA reads TGTGCCATCAGGGACAGGGCTCCTGGGGAGCAGTACTTC.

This sequence joins TRBV29-1 and TRBJ2-2; D is uncertain. This CDR3 has 14 amino acids. The V end lost 0 bases, the J end lost 3 bases, and 8 bases lay between the germline ends. The germline CDR1 and CDR2 sequences are SQVTM and ANQGSEA. As DNA, the CDR3 is TGCAGCGTTGAAGAGACTCGGGACACCGGGGAGCTGTTTTTT. Amino acids: CSVEETRDTGELFF.